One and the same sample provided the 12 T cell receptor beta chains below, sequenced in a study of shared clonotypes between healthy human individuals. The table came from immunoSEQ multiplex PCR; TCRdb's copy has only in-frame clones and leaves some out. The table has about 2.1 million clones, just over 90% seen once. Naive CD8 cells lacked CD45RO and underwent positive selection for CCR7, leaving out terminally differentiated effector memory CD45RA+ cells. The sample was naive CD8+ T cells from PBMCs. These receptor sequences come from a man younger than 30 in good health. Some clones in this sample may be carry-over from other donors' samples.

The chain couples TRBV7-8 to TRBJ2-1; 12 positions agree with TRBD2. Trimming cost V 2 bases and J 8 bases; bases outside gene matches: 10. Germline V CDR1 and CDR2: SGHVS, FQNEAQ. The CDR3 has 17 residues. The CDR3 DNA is TGTGCCAGCAGCTTAATTGGGGGGACTAGCGGGTTATATGAGCAGTTCTTC. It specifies CASSLIGGTSGLYEQFF.

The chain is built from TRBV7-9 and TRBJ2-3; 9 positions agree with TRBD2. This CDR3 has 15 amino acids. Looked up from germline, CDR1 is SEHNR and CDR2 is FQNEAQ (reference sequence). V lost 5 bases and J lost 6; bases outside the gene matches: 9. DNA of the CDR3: TGTGCCAGCAGCCCCCCGGCGGGAGGGCCTGATACGCAGTATTTT. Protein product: CASSPPAGGPDTQYF.

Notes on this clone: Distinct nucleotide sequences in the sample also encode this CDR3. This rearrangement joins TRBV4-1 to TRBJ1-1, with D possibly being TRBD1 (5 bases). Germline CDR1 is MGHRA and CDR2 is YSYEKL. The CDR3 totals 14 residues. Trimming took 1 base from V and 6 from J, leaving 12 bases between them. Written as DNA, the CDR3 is TGCGCCAGCAGCCAAGTCGGGGGGGTTGCTGAAGCTTTCTTT. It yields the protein CASSQVGGVAEAFF.

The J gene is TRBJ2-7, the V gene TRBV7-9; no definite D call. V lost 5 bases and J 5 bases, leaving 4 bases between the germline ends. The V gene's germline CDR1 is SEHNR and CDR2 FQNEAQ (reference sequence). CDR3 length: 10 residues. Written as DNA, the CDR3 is TGTGCCAGCAGCCGTGACGAGCAGTACTTC. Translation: CASSRDEQYF.

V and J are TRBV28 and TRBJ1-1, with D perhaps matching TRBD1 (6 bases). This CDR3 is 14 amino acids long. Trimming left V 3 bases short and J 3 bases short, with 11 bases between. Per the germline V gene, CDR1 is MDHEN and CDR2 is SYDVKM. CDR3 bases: TGTGCCAGCAGTTTTCAGGGGTGGGACACTGAAGCTTTCTTT. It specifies CASSFQGWDTEAFF.

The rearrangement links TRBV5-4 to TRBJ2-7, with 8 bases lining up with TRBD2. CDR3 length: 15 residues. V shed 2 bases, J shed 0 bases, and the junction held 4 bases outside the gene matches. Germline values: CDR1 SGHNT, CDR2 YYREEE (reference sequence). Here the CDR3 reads CASSFVSGTSYEQYF. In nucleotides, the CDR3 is TGTGCCAGCAGCTTTGTTAGCGGGACCTCCTACGAGCAGTACTTC.

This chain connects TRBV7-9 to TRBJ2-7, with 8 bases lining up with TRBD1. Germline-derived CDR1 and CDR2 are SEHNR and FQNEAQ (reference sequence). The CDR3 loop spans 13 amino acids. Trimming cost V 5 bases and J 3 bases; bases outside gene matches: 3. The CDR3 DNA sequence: TGTGCCAGCAGCAAAGGACAGGGCTACGAGCAGTACTTC. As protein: CASSKGQGYEQYF.

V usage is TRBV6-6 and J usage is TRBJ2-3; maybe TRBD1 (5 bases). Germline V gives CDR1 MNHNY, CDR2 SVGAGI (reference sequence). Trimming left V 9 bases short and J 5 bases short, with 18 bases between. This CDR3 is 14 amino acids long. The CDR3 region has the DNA TGTGCCAGTTCAGCCACAGGATGGGAAGATACGCAGTATTTT. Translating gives CASSATGWEDTQYF.

DNA for the CDR3: TGTGCCAGCAGCTTAGGTACTAGCGGGAGATCGAATGAGCAGTTCTTC. It specifies CASSLGTSGRSNEQFF. The chain joins TRBV7-6 to TRBJ2-1, with TRBD2 matching over 11 bases. There are 16 residues in the CDR3. V shed 1 base, J shed 7 bases, and the junction held 6 bases outside the gene matches. Germline V gene sequence: CDR1 SGHVS, CDR2 FNYEAQ.

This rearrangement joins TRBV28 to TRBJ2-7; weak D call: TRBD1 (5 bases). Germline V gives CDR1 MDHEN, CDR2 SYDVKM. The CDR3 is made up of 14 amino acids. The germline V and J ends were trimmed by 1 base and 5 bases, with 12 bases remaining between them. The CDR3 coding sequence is TGTGCCAGCAGTTTATTTGGGCAGGGTGACGAGCAGTACTTC. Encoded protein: CASSLFGQGDEQYF.

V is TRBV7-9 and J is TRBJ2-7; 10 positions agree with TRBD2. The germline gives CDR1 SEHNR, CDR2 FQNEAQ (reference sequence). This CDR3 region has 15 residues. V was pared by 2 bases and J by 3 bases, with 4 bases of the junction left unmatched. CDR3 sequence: CASSLTSGTNYEQYF. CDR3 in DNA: TGTGCCAGCAGCTTAACTAGCGGGACAAACTACGAGCAGTACTTC.

In DNA, the CDR3 is TGTGCCATCAGGCCGGGGACGGAGCATTACACAGATACGCAGTATTTT. This translates into CAIRPGTEHYTDTQYF. The chain has TRBV10-3 and TRBJ2-3, with D perhaps TRBD1 or TRBD2 (5 bases each). The V and J ends lost 6 bases and 2 bases respectively, with 18 bases between them. In germline, CDR1 is ENHRY, CDR2 SYGVKD. This CDR3 region has 16 residues.